This T cell receptor beta chain came from a study of CXCR3-negative and CXCR3-positive naive CD8 T cells. For the study at large: There were approximately 150 million TRB reads altogether, and each library had about 1.5 +/- 0.3 million of them.

The naive CD8+ gate required CD45RO-CCR7+CD27+CD95- phenotype. The authors made the TRB cDNA libraries by 5' RACE using UMI labels. With the 5' RACE reads reprocessed, TCRdb shows one record per CDR3 protein and no DNA. The sample totals some 9,100 distinct CDR3 sequences. CDR1 and CDR2 (germline): SQVTM, ANQGSEA. There are 17 residues in the CDR3. With regard to this clonotype: No antigen is known for it.

Study results and limitations: Whereas memory cells differed, naive CXCR3-negative and CXCR3-positive cells shared similar TRBV-TRBJ usage.

The receptor was isolated from a human donor in good health. Some clones in this sample may be carry-over from other donors' samples. The chain recombines TRBV29-1 with TRBJ2-1; TCRdb proposes TRBD2, but this gene call is untestable without DNA. Sequences were obtained from naive CXCR3- CD8+ T cells from blood. Noted subset: CD45RO-CCR7+CD27+CD95- naive CD8+ T cells lacking CXCR3 (TNR3-). This chain's CDR3 is CSVEDPKTSGGYNEQFF.